What follows are 32 T cell receptor beta chains derived from one specimen sequenced in a study of identifying expanded T cells in peripheral blood. Assay used: immunoSEQ multiplex PCR; TCRdb lists only in-frame clones, some missing. The table records some 78,000 clones, around 84% of them present only once. Input material: blood. The source is a person aged 18 to 75 in good health.

The chain is built from TRBV28 and TRBJ2-1, with 14 positions matching TRBD2. CDR3 length equals 15 residues. The trim removed 2 bases at V and 6 bases at J, leaving 0 bases unmatched. The germline V gene encodes CDR1 MDHEN and CDR2 SYDVKM. The CDR3 loop reads CASSLGTSGSNEQFF. The CDR3 nucleotides read TGTGCCAGCAGTTTAGGGACTAGCGGGAGCAATGAGCAGTTCTTC.

This clone was counted a single time. In DNA form, the CDR3 reads TGTGCCAGCAGCTCGGGTACTAACTATGGCTACACCTTC. Its protein is CASSSGTNYGYTF. This sequence joins TRBV7-9 and TRBJ1-2; D is undetermined. Germline V gene data show CDR1 as SEHNR and CDR2 as FQNEAQ (reference sequence). Trimming stripped 4 bases from V and 0 bases from J, with 6 bases between. The CDR3 covers 13 residues.

V usage is TRBV4-3 and J usage is TRBJ2-3, with TRBD2 identical over 15 bases. The CDR3 loop spans 15 amino acids. With 0 bases clipped from V and 10 bases from J, the junction kept 2 bases outside the gene matches. In germline, CDR1 is LGHNA, CDR2 YSLEER. CDR3 sequence: CASSQDRTSGRAQYF. Here the CDR3 DNA reads TGCGCCAGCAGCCAAGATAGGACTAGCGGGAGGGCGCAGTATTTT.

This chain links TRBV6-5 with TRBJ2-5; perhaps TRBD2 as D (5 bases). From germline, CDR1 is MNHEY and CDR2 SVGAGI. The CDR3 loop spans 14 amino acids. V lost 2 bases, J lost 5 bases, and 12 bases lay in between. The CDR3 sequence: CASSYGRTGETQYF. CDR3 nucleotide sequence: TGTGCCAGCAGTTACGGTAGGACGGGGGAGACCCAGTACTTC.

The genes are TRBV2 and TRBJ2-3; D unresolved. V dropped 6 bases and J dropped 0 bases, with 10 bases sitting between them. The CDR3 has 14 residues. CDR1 is SNHLY, CDR2 FYNNEI, per germline. The CDR3 bases are TGTGCCAGCAGCCTCTTGGCTAGCACAGATACGCAGTATTTT. This translates into CASSLLASTDTQYF.

The DNA of the CDR3 is TGTGCCAGCAGTTCCGGGACAGGGAACTCCTACGAGCAGTACTTC. Protein sequence: CASSSGTGNSYEQYF. This chain uses TRBV6-1 with TRBJ2-7; 9 bases fit TRBD1. Germline values: CDR1 MNHNS, CDR2 SASEGT. Trimming took 5 bases from V and 0 from J; bases not matched to a gene: 5. The CDR3 runs to 15 residues.

This sequence joins TRBV19 and TRBJ2-5; D may be TRBD2 (6 bases). The CDR3 length is 12 residues. The germline CDR1 and CDR2 sequences are LNHDA and SQIVND (reference sequence). Trimming took 9 bases from V and 7 from J, leaving 15 bases between them. The CDR3 nucleotides read TGTGCCAGCGACGGTACCGGGGGGACCCAGTACTTC. Its translation is CASDGTGGTQYF. The full variable domain, in which reference TRBV19 and TRBJ2-5 provide the parts outside the CDR3, is DGGITQSPKYLFRKEGQNVTLSCEQNLNHDAMYWYRQDPGQGLRLIYYSQIVNDFQKGDIAEGYSVSREKKESFPLTVTSAQKNPTAFYLCASDGTGGTQYFGPGTRLLVL.

The V and J genes are TRBV5-1 and TRBJ1-3, with TRBD1 matching over 10 bases. The CDR3 is 17 residues long. Germline-derived CDR1 and CDR2 are SGHRS and YFSETQ. V was clipped by 2 bases and J by 4 bases; unmatched bases: 9. The CDR3 protein is CASSLQPRDRGGNTIYF. The CDR3 DNA sequence: TGCGCCAGCAGCTTACAGCCCCGGGACAGGGGAGGAAACACCATATATTTT.

The chain carries TRBV10-3 and TRBJ2-7, with D hard to call. CDR1 is ENHRY and CDR2 is SYGVKD in the germline V gene. CDR3 length equals 15 residues. The V end was cut by 4 bases, the J end by 1 base, with 14 bases between. In DNA form, the CDR3 reads TGTGCCATCAGTGCAGGCGAGGCCCTTTCCTACGAGCAGTACTTC. Residues: CAISAGEALSYEQYF.

Written as DNA, the CDR3 is TGTGCCAGCAGTTACGCCGTTAGGGTTGATGGCTACACCTTC. Translation: CASSYAVRVDGYTF. The J gene is TRBJ1-2, the V gene TRBV6-5, with D uncertain. CDR3 length: 14 amino acids. V was trimmed by 2 bases and J by 6 bases, leaving 13 bases between them. CDR1 and CDR2 (germline): MNHEY, SVGAGI.

The V gene is TRBV5-1, the J gene TRBJ1-1, with 7 bases that match TRBD1. Germline V gives CDR1 SGHRS, CDR2 YFSETQ. The CDR3 consists of 14 residues. The ends lost 6 bases at V and 5 bases at J; junction bases unmatched: 10. CDR3 amino acids: CASTTRAGGTEAFF. The CDR3 coding sequence is TGCGCCAGCACAACCAGAGCAGGGGGAACTGAAGCTTTCTTT.

Concerning this clone: A junction boundary mismatches the germline segment, possibly from a read error. The chain employs TRBV4-2 and TRBJ1-3, with D unresolved. This CDR3 is built from 16 residues. Germline V gene sequence: CDR1 LGHNA, CDR2 YNFKEQ. The CDR3 DNA reads as TGTGCCAGCAGACGATCAGAGACGAACTCTGGAAACATCATATATTTT. Translating gives CASRRSETNSGNIIYF.

The rearrangement links TRBV7-2 to TRBJ1-2, with a weak D call TRBD1 (6 bases). Germline V gene data show CDR1 as SGHTA and CDR2 as FQGNSA. Trimming left V 0 bases short and J 3 bases short, with 14 bases between. The CDR3 extends over 16 amino acids. The CDR3 DNA sequence: TGTGCCAGCAGCTTAGCGATAATACAGGGATACTATGGCTACACCTTC. It is translated as CASSLAIIQGYYGYTF.

This sequence joins TRBV11-2 and TRBJ1-1; D is unresolved. There are 16 residues in the CDR3. The germline V gene has CDR1 SGHAT and CDR2 FQNNGV. With 3 bases removed from V and 3 bases from J, the gap between germline ends came to 17 bases. The CDR3 is CASSFTVARRDTEAFF. CDR3 sequence (DNA): TGTGCCAGCAGCTTCACGGTAGCGAGGAGAGACACTGAAGCTTTCTTT.

The chain has TRBV10-3 and TRBJ2-1; 9 nucleotides align to TRBD1. The CDR3 has 14 residues. Losses at the gene ends were 6 bases for V and 6 bases for J; bases not matched to a gene: 6. Germline-derived CDR1 and CDR2 are ENHRY and SYGVKD. The CDR3 DNA is TGTGCCATCAGGGATTCGACAGGGGGCAATGAGCAGTTCTTC. Protein: CAIRDSTGGNEQFF.

V is TRBV4-1 and J is TRBJ2-2, with 9 bases fitting TRBD2. The CDR3 sequence is 19 residues long. J was trimmed by 6 bases and V by 3 bases; bases with no gene match: 17. Germline assignment: CDR1 MGHRA and CDR2 YSYEKL. This CDR3 reads CASSQRGSGSTGISGELFF. Here the CDR3 DNA reads TGCGCCAGCAGCCAGAGGGGTAGCGGGAGCACCGGTATATCCGGGGAGCTGTTTTTT.

This chain connects TRBV15 to TRBJ2-5; 8 nucleotides agree with TRBD1. The J segment lost 5 bases and the V segment lost 0 bases, leaving 8 bases of the junction unmatched. Germline CDR1 and CDR2: LNHNV and YYDKDF (reference sequence). There are 16 residues in the CDR3. The CDR3 sequence: CATSREPGGPGETQYF. CDR3 coding DNA: TGTGCCACCAGCAGAGAACCAGGGGGCCCTGGGGAGACCCAGTACTTC.

The chain joins TRBV7-8 to TRBJ1-4; TRBD1 might be the D (5 bases). Between the trimmed V and J ends, which lost 4 bases and 2 bases, there was a span of 8 bases. This CDR3 is 14 amino acids long. Looked up from germline, CDR1 is SGHVS and CDR2 is FQNEAQ. This chain's CDR3 is CASSSGRTNEKLFF. The CDR3 region has the DNA TGTGCCAGCAGCTCGGGACGGACTAATGAAAAACTGTTTTTT.

The V call is TRBV5-6, the J call TRBJ2-3, with TRBD2 identical over 7 bases. V shed 0 bases, J shed 4 bases, and the junction held 11 bases outside the gene matches. The CDR3 loop spans 17 amino acids. Germline-derived CDR1 and CDR2 are SGHDT and YYEEEE. The CDR3 coding sequence is TGTGCCAGCAGCTTGGAATATCTGTCGGGGAGGGCAGATACGCAGTATTTT. It specifies CASSLEYLSGRADTQYF.

The CDR3 spells CASSLESTGRGYTF. CDR3 sequence (DNA): TGTGCCAGCAGTTTAGAATCGACAGGTCGGGGCTACACCTTC. This chain uses TRBV28 with TRBJ1-2; weak D call: TRBD1 (6 bases). CDR1 is MDHEN, CDR2 SYDVKM, per germline. This CDR3 comprises 14 residues. V was cut by 2 bases and J by 8 bases, with 15 bases left in between.

V usage is TRBV6-5 and J usage is TRBJ2-7; no clear D. V was trimmed by 4 bases and J by 3 bases, leaving 4 bases between them. Germline CDR1 is MNHEY and CDR2 is SVGAGI. The CDR3 consists of 11 residues. CDR3 in DNA: TGTGCCAGCAGTTCACTCTACGAGCAGTACTTC. As protein: CASSSLYEQYF.

The genes are TRBV7-2 and TRBJ2-5, with 11 bases identical to TRBD2. This CDR3 comprises 14 residues. V shed 3 bases, J shed 5 bases, and the junction held 2 bases outside the gene matches. Looked up from germline, CDR1 is SGHTA and CDR2 is FQGNSA. This CDR3 reads CASSLIAGGETQYF. CDR3 bases: TGTGCCAGCAGCTTGATAGCGGGAGGGGAGACCCAGTACTTC.

V usage is TRBV9 and J usage is TRBJ2-1; 8 nucleotides align to TRBD2. The J segment lost 3 bases and the V segment lost 4 bases, leaving 12 bases of the junction unmatched. The germline gives CDR1 SGDLS, CDR2 YYNGEE. The length of the CDR3 is 17 residues. CDR3 residues: CASSPRGGLGNYNEQFF. The CDR3 coding sequence is TGTGCCAGCAGCCCCCGGGGGGGACTAGGGAACTACAATGAGCAGTTCTTC. The full variable domain, with the rest looked up from reference TRBV9 and TRBJ2-1, is DSGVTQTPKHLITATGQRVTLRCSPRSGDLSVYWYQQSLDQGLQFLIQYYNGEERAKGNILERFSAQQFPDLHSELNLSSLELGDSALYFCASSPRGGLGNYNEQFFGPGTRLTVL.

This chain connects TRBV7-9 to TRBJ2-7, with 7 bases fitting TRBD2. This CDR3 spans 13 amino acids. CDR1 is SEHNR and CDR2 is FQNEAQ in the germline V gene (reference sequence). Trimming took 3 bases from V and 6 from J; bases not matched to a gene: 5. The CDR3 region has the DNA TGTGCCAGCAGCTTCGGCGGGAGAGGCGAGCAGTACTTC. It yields the protein CASSFGGRGEQYF.

This clone was picked up a small number of times. This chain connects TRBV6-6 to TRBJ2-7, with D uncertain. Germline V gene sequence: CDR1 MNHNY, CDR2 SVGAGI (reference sequence). This CDR3 has 11 amino acids. V shed 3 bases and J shed 6 bases, with 6 bases lying between them. CDR3 loop: CASSYRREQYF. The CDR3 DNA follows: TGTGCCAGCAGTTATCGTCGCGAGCAGTACTTC.

The chain joins TRBV18 to TRBJ1-1, with D unresolved. This CDR3 is built from 13 residues. Germline V gene sequence: CDR1 KGHSH, CDR2 LQKENI. V was shortened by 2 bases and J by 3 bases, with 7 bases between the two germline ends. DNA of the CDR3: TGTGCCAGCTCACCAGAATGGGACACTGAAGCTTTCTTT. Protein sequence: CASSPEWDTEAFF.

This clone was found a few times. The chain has TRBV2 and TRBJ2-7, with a possible D match to TRBD2 (6 bases). The ends were cut back, 8 bases at V and 2 bases at J, with 13 bases in the middle. This CDR3 region has 13 residues. Germline assignment: CDR1 SNHLY and CDR2 FYNNEI. The CDR3, as DNA: TGTGCCAGCGGGAGCGGAGGGCCCTACGAGCAGTACTTC. Translated, it gives CASGSGGPYEQYF. Drawing the rest from reference TRBV2 and TRBJ2-7, the complete variable domain is EPEVTQTPSHQVTQMGQEVILRCVPISNHLYFYWYRQILGQKVEFLVSFYNNEISEKSEIFDDQFSVERPDGSNFTLKIRSTKLEDSAMYFCASGSGGPYEQYFGPGTRLTVT.

In this sample, this clone turned up once. The chain couples TRBV19 to TRBJ2-3; 13 bases are a match to TRBD2. Unmatched junction bases numbered 18, after V lost 6 bases and J lost 6 bases. The CDR3 covers 19 residues. CDR1 is LNHDA and CDR2 is SQIVND in the germline V gene (reference sequence). DNA of the CDR3: TGTGCCAGTAGGGTCACCGGGACTAGCGGGGTTTTATCGGCCGATACGCAGTATTTT. Its translation: CASRVTGTSGVLSADTQYF.

The rearrangement links TRBV25-1 to TRBJ2-5; the D is unclear. V shed 4 bases and J shed 2 bases, with 11 bases lying between them. This CDR3 comprises 14 residues. Germline lookup yields CDR1 MGHDK and CDR2 SYGVNS. The CDR3 loop reads CASSGVHYQETQYF. The CDR3 DNA reads TGTGCCAGCAGTGGAGTCCACTATCAAGAGACCCAGTACTTC.

This chain uses TRBV5-6 with TRBJ1-4; TRBD1 is a possible D gene (5 bases). Germline V gives CDR1 SGHDT, CDR2 YYEEEE. The length of the CDR3 is 14 residues. Trimming pared 3 bases from V and 8 bases from J, leaving 14 bases between. DNA for the CDR3: TGTGCCAGCAGCTCGTCCAGGGTTTTGGAAAAACTGTTTTTT. Translating it yields CASSSSRVLEKLFF.

Only a few counts were recorded for this clone. The V call is TRBV18, the J call TRBJ2-3; 7 nucleotides match TRBD1. V lost 0 bases and J lost 6; bases outside the gene matches: 6. This CDR3 contains 15 residues. Germline values: CDR1 KGHSH, CDR2 LQKENI. CDR3 residues: CASSPPLGQADTQYF. DNA for the CDR3: TGTGCCAGCTCACCACCTTTAGGACAGGCTGATACGCAGTATTTT.

V usage is TRBV25-1 and J usage is TRBJ2-5; a weak D match, TRBD1 (6 bases). CDR1 and CDR2 from the germline V gene are MGHDK and SYGVNS. The CDR3 extends over 15 amino acids. The V end was cut by 1 base, the J end by 3 bases, with 12 bases between. In DNA, the CDR3 is TGTGCCAGCAGTGAATCCCGGACAGAAAAAGAGACCCAGTACTTC. This translates into CASSESRTEKETQYF.